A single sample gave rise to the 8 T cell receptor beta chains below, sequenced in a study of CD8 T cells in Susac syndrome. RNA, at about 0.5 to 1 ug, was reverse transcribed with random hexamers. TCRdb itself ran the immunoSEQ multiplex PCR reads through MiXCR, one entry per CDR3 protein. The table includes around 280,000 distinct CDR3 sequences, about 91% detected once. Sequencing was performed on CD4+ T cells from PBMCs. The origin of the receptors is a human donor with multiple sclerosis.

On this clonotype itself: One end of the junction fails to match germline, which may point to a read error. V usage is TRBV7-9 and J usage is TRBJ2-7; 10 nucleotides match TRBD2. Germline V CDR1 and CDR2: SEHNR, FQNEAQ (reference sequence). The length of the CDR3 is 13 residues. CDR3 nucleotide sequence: TGTGCCAGCAGCTCGAGGGGACTAGCGAGCTCTAACTTC. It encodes CASSSRGLASSNF.

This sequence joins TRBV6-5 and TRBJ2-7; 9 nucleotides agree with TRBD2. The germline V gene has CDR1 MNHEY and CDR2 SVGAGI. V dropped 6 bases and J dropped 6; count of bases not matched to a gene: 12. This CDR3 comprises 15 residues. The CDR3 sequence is CASRRDYSGSGEQYF. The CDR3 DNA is TGTGCCAGCAGGAGGGACTATAGCGGGAGCGGCGAGCAGTACTTC.

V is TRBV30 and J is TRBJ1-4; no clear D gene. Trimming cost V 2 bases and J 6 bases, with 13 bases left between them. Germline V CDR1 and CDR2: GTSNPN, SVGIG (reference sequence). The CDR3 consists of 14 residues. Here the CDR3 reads CAWSTTDGYEKLFF. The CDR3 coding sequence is TGTGCCTGGAGTACTACGGACGGATATGAAAAACTGTTTTTT.

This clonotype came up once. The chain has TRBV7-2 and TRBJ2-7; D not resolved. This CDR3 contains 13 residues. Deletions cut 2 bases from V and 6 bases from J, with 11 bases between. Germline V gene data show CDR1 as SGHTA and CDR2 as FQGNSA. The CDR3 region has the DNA TGTGCCAGCAGCTTACCGTCGTGGCTCGAGCAGTACTTC. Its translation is CASSLPSWLEQYF.

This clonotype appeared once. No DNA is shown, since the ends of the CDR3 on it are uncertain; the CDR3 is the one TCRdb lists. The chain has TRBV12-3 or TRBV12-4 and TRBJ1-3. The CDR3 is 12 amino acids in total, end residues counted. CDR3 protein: CASSLVGEGSDF.

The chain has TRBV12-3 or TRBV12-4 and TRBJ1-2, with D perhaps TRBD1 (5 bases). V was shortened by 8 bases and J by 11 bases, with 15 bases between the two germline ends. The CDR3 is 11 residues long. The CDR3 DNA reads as TGTGCCAGCCGAGGGGCCCTGTGGTACACCTTC. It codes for CASRGALWYTF.

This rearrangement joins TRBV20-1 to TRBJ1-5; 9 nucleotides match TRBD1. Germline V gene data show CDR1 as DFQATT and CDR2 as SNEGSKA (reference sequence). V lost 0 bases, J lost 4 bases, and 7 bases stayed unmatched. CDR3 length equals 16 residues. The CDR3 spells CSARDTGTGRNQPQHF. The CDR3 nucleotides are TGCAGTGCTAGAGACACCGGGACAGGGAGGAATCAGCCCCAGCATTTT.

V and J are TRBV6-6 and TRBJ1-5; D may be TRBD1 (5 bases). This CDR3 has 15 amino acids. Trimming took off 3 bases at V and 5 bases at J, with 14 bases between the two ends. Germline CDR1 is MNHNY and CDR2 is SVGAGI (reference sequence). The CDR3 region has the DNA TGTGCCAGCAGTTATTTCGTGGGAGGGGATCAGCCCCAGCATTTT. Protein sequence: CASSYFVGGDQPQHF.